Following are 8 T cell receptor beta chains from one sample sequenced in a study of T cell responses to AZD1222 COVID-19 vaccine (dated by TCRdb to about 2021). This specimen's time point label, interpreted: baseline before first vaccination. The sample's treatment or condition label, in plain terms: meningococcal conjugate vaccine given as trial control. Libraries were prepared through the immunoSEQ multiplex PCR assay. In its TCRdb copy, this immuneACCESS table keeps in-frame sequences only and misses some clones. Where compared with another copy, unresolved V genes explain less than half of these, and the others have no known cause. The sample contains 100,000 to 150,000 clones, around 89% of them found a single time. The top ten clonotypes cover roughly 10% of the sample. The specimen was peripheral blood, collected on day 0 of MenACWY control vaccination. The receptors were sampled from an adult in good health.

The V gene is TRBV3-1 (or the pseudogene TRBV3-2), the J gene TRBJ2-7; the D is unclear. Germline CDR1 LGHDT, CDR2 YNNKEL (reference sequence). This CDR3 is 13 amino acids long. V was pared by 4 bases and J by 7 bases, with 14 bases between. The CDR3 loop is CASSPSGSREQYF. The CDR3 DNA reads TGTGCCAGCAGCCCCTCGGGCTCTCGGGAGCAGTACTTC.

The DNA of the CDR3 is TGTGCCAGCAGCCAAGTGGTCGGTTCCTACGAGCAGTACTTC. It translates to CASSQVVGSYEQYF. The rearrangement joins TRBV3-1 (or the pseudogene TRBV3-2) to TRBJ2-7; D is uncertain. The CDR3 is made up of 14 amino acids. The germline gives CDR1 LGHDT, CDR2 YNNKEL (reference sequence). Trimming shortened V by 1 base and J by 1 base, and 8 bases separated the two germline ends.

The V call is TRBV3-1 (or the pseudogene TRBV3-2), the J call TRBJ2-7; 10 nucleotides align to TRBD2. J gave up 4 bases and V 0 bases, and 6 bases lay outside the gene matches. This CDR3 is 16 amino acids long. Looked up from germline, CDR1 is LGHDT and CDR2 is YNNKEL (reference sequence). The CDR3 protein is CASSQDLLAGMYEQYF. CDR3 nucleotides: TGTGCCAGCAGCCAAGATTTACTAGCGGGAATGTACGAGCAGTACTTC.

CDR3 coding DNA: TGTGCCAGTAGGACCGGGGGGCATACCGGGGAGCTGTTTTTT. Its protein is CASRTGGHTGELFF. V and J are TRBV19 and TRBJ2-2; a weak D match, TRBD2 (7 bases). The CDR3 is made up of 14 amino acids. Trimming took 6 bases from V and 5 from J, leaving 13 bases between them. From germline, CDR1 is LNHDA and CDR2 SQIVND (reference sequence).

As to this clone: At one boundary the junction diverges from the germline segment, which might be a read error. DNA of the CDR3: TGTGCTAGTGGCTTGGGACAGCTAACCGGGGAGCTGTTTTTT. Translating gives CASGLGQLTGELFF. The chain uses TRBV12-5 and TRBJ2-2; TRBD1 aligns across 7 bases. There are 14 residues in the CDR3. Germline values: CDR1 LGHNT, CDR2 FRNRAP.

V gene TRBV24-1 combines with J gene TRBJ2-2; weak D call: TRBD1 (5 bases). The CDR3 consists of 14 residues. The germline V gene encodes CDR1 KGHDR and CDR2 SFDVKD. The germline V and J ends were trimmed by 6 bases and 4 bases, with 11 bases remaining between them. The CDR3 nucleotides read TGTGCCACCAGTAGCCAGGGCGGCACCGGGGAGCTGTTTTTT. The encoded protein is CATSSQGGTGELFF.

This chain links TRBV2 with TRBJ2-3; TRBD2 might be the D (5 bases). The V and J ends lost 8 bases and 0 bases respectively, with 12 bases between them. This CDR3 is 14 amino acids long. The germline V gene encodes CDR1 SNHLY and CDR2 FYNNEI. CDR3 sequence reads: CASRRAESTDTQYF. The CDR3 region has the DNA TGTGCCAGCCGGCGGGCGGAGAGCACAGATACGCAGTATTTT.

The J gene is TRBJ2-1, the V gene TRBV11-3; D remains ambiguous. From germline, CDR1 is SGHNT and CDR2 YENEEA. This CDR3 is built from 13 residues. With 1 base removed from V and 9 bases from J, the gap between germline ends came to 10 bases. CDR3 nucleotides: TGTGCCAGCAGCTTAGCCTCAGGCATTGAGCAGTTCTTC. This encodes CASSLASGIEQFF.